This is a list of T cell receptor beta chains from one sample in a study of PD-1 blockade in mismatch repair-deficient tumors. Using immunoSEQ multiplex PCR, the repertoire was profiled, and TCRdb retains in-frame clones only, with some absent. Of tens of thousands of clones listed, around 80% are singletons. The material was peripheral blood, obtained 2 weeks after starting pembrolizumab. The receptors derive from an adult with mismatch repair-deficient cancer. The CDR3 runs from the conserved cysteine through the conserved F or W. The D gene is left open where the match is weak. Clone size is given for some rows only: seen once, a few or many times, or a class if the clone is expanded.

clone_size cdr3_length j_call v_call d_call cdr3_nt cdr3_aa
- 14 TRBJ2-3 TRBV7-9 - TGTGCCAGCAGCTCTCTTATTAGCACAGATACGCAGTATTTT CASSSLISTDTQYF
- 16 TRBJ2-7 TRBV18 - TGTGCCAGCTCACCGTCTGCCAGGACCTACTCCTACGAGCAGTACTTC CASSPSARTYSYEQYF
once 15 TRBJ2-7 TRBV7-2 TRBD2 TGTGCCAGCAGCCCAAGACTAGCGGGAGTCTACGAGCAGTACTTC CASSPRLAGVYEQYF
once 16 TRBJ1-2 TRBV9 - TGTGCCAGCAGCGGTTCTGAAAGGGGAGGTAACTATGGCTACACCTTC CASSGSERGGNYGYTF
- 15 TRBJ1-2 TRBV6-6 - TGTGCCAGCAGGCTTGACGGAGGCGTCTTTGGAGGCTACACCTTC CASRLDGGVFGGYTF
- 14 TRBJ2-7 TRBV5-1 - TGCGCCAGCAGCTTGGGTGGGGCGCCCCACGAGCAGTACTTC CASSLGGAPHEQYF
- 11 TRBJ1-2 TRBV6-5 TRBD1 TGTGCCAGCAGTGAACGGGGACAGTATAACTTC CASSERGQYNF
few 15 TRBJ2-1 TRBV18 TRBD1 TGTGCCAGCTCACCTGCTCCGGGACAGTACAATGAGCAGTTCTTC CASSPAPGQYNEQFF
- 14 TRBJ1-5 TRBV19 - TGTGCCAGTAGTATAATAGGCCCTTATCAGCCCCAGCATTTT CASSIIGPYQPQHF
- 13 TRBJ2-1 TRBV15 - TGTGCCACAGCTATGAGCTCCTACAATGAGCAGTTCTTC CATAMSSYNEQFF
- 15 TRBJ1-1 TRBV18 - TGTGCCAGCTCACCACCCCCGGTGGCCGGCACTGAAGCTTTCTTT CASSPPPVAGTEAFF
- 15 TRBJ2-1 TRBV7-2 TRBD2 TGTGCCAGCAGCTTTGGGCTAGCGGAGGTAGGTGAGCAGTTCTTC CASSFGLAEVGEQFF
few 13 TRBJ2-2 TRBV5-1 - TGCGCCAGCAGCTTGGCGGGTCCCGGGGAGCTGTTTTTT CASSLAGPGELFF
- 13 TRBJ2-7 TRBV4-1 TRBD1 TGCGCCAGCAGCCGAACCGGGACAGGGGAGCAGTACTTC CASSRTGTGEQYF
- 16 TRBJ2-1 TRBV7-3 TRBD2 TGTGCCAGCAGCTCCTTGGGACTAGCGGGAGTGAATGAGCAGTTCTTC CASSSLGLAGVNEQFF
- 15 TRBJ1-4 TRBV25-1 - TGTGCCAGCAGCCCCCCGTCAGGGTATAATGAAAAACTGTTTTTT CASSPPSGYNEKLFF
- 16 TRBJ2-5 TRBV4-2 TRBD2 TGTGCCAGCAGCCTTCGTCTAGCGGGGGTCCAAGAGACCCAGTACTTC CASSLRLAGVQETQYF
- 16 TRBJ2-5 TRBV7-3 TRBD2 TGTGCCAGCAGCTTGGGACTAGCGGGAGGGTTGGGGACCCAGTACTTC CASSLGLAGGLGTQYF
- 14 TRBJ2-7 TRBV2 TRBD1 TGTGCCAGCATCCAGGACAGGGGGCGTAGCGAGCAGTACTTC CASIQDRGRSEQYF
once 13 TRBJ2-1 TRBV10-3 TRBD2 TGTGCCATTCTGGAAAGCGGGAGTGGGGAGCAGTTCTTC CAILESGSGEQFF
few 15 TRBJ2-6 TRBV5-1 - TGCGCCAGCAGTAGAACAGAGTCTGGGGCCAACGTCCTGACTTTC CASSRTESGANVLTF
- 19 TRBJ2-3 TRBV7-4 TRBD2 TGTGCCAGCAGCTTTAGGGCCCCGGGGCGGGAGAGAGTCACAGATACGCAGTATTTT CASSFRAPGRERVTDTQYF
- 15 TRBJ1-4 TRBV14 TRBD1 TGTGCCAGCAGCCAGGGGACAGATAGCCGTGAAAAACTGTTTTTT CASSQGTDSREKLFF
- 13 TRBJ1-2 TRBV7-3 - TGTGCCAGCAGCTTGGGCGACGCGGCTGGCTACACCTTC CASSLGDAAGYTF
- 16 TRBJ2-3 TRBV5-1 TRBD2 TGCGCCAGCAGCTTGTTTAGCGGGAGGGCCGCAGATACGCAGTATTTT CASSLFSGRAADTQYF
- 17 TRBJ2-1 TRBV19 TRBD2 TGTGCCAGTAGTATCCCTTCGACTAGCGGGGCGTACAATGAGCAGTTCTTC CASSIPSTSGAYNEQFF
- 14 TRBJ2-1 TRBV11-2 TRBD2 TGTGCCAGCAGAAACGTTCTGGGGGGGTCCCCTCTGTTCTTC CASRNVLGGSPLFF
- 16 TRBJ1-5 TRBV7-2 - TGTGCCAGCAGCTTGAACCGGGACTCCAGCAATCAGCCCCAGCATTTT CASSLNRDSSNQPQHF
few 14 TRBJ2-5 TRBV7-7 TRBD2 TGTGCTAGCAGCCCTAGGACTAGCGGGGAGACCCAGTACTTC CASSPRTSGETQYF
- 14 TRBJ2-1 TRBV29-1 - TGCAGCGTTATGGGGAGCGGGTGGTACAATGAGCAGTTCTTC CSVMGSGWYNEQFF
few 11 TRBJ1-5 TRBV28 - TGTGCCAGCAGTATGTCTCAGCCCCAGCATTTT CASSMSQPQHF
- 14 TRBJ1-1 TRBV7-3 - TGTGCCAGCAGCTCAGGAAATCCAAACACTGAAGCTTTCTTT CASSSGNPNTEAFF
- 15 TRBJ2-1 TRBV10-1 TRBD2 TGCGCCAGCAGCGGGACTAGCGGGAGGGATAACGAGCAGTTCTTC CASSGTSGRDNEQFF